A single TCR beta chain is shown here with its context. Its antigen remains unidentified. This specimen belongs to a study of a mutant IDH1 vaccine in newly diagnosed glioma. Time point specified: week 47, end of study. The investigators gave 300 ug of mutant IDH1 20-mer peptide in each vaccine dose, together with topical imiquimod. The CDR3 loop spans 14 amino acids. The ends lost 10 bases at V and 7 bases at J; junction bases unmatched: 7. Germline V gene sequence: CDR1 MDHEN, CDR2 SYDVKM. Libraries were prepared by immunoSEQ multiplex PCR; TCRdb keeps only in-frame clonotypes and omits some of them. Seen here are roughly 86,000 clones, roughly nine tenths observed once, and the top ten hold 0.75% to 0.95%.

V usage is TRBV28 and J usage is TRBJ2-7, with 16 bases matching TRBD2. The input for sequencing was PBMCs, taken from a glioma patient whose treatment included an IDH1 peptide vaccine. The receptor was derived from a woman aged 45-65 years with glioma. In nucleotides, the CDR3 is TGTGCCACCCGAGGGACTAGCGGGAGGGGAGAGCAGTACTTC. This codes for CATRGTSGRGEQYF. The entire variable domain, with the rest obtained from reference TRBV28 and TRBJ2-7, is as follows: DVKVTQSSRYLVKRTGEKVFLECVQDMDHENMFWYRQDPGLGLRLIYFSYDVKMKEKGDIPEGYSVSREKKERFSLILESASTNQTSMYLCATRGTSGRGEQYFGPGTRLTVT.